These 8 T cell receptor beta chains came from one sample sequenced in a study of T cell responses to AZD1222 COVID-19 vaccine. Sequencing was performed with immunoSEQ multiplex PCR; in TCRdb, only in-frame clones are kept and a portion is missing. The data show some 170,000 clones, with just under 90% seen just once and 3.5% to 5.5% held by the top ten. Here the sequenced sample was peripheral blood, taken 28 days after the second dose of the MenACWY control vaccine. All receptors derive from an adult who received the MenACWY meningococcal vaccine as a control.

CDR3 protein: CASSLKLGGGPYNEQFF. CDR3 nucleotide sequence: TGTGCCAGCAGCTTAAAGCTAGGGGGCGGACCCTACAATGAGCAGTTCTTC. The rearrangement uses TRBV11-3 and TRBJ2-1; TRBD1 aligns across 7 bases. This CDR3 comprises 17 residues. Per germline, CDR1 SGHNT and CDR2 YENEEA. V was pared by 2 bases and J by 2 bases, with 9 bases of the junction left unmatched.

This clone was observed once. The chain couples TRBV2 to TRBJ2-2; a possible D gene is TRBD2 (5 bases). Trimming removed 0 bases from V and 5 bases from J, with 7 bases in between. Germline-derived CDR1 and CDR2 are SNHLY and FYNNEI. The CDR3 runs to 14 residues. The CDR3: CASSEARVTGELFF. The DNA for the CDR3 is TGTGCCAGCAGTGAAGCGCGGGTTACCGGGGAGCTGTTTTTT.

The chain has TRBV4-3 and TRBJ2-1, with 12 bases matching TRBD2. This CDR3 is 16 amino acids long. Germline loops: CDR1 LGHNA, CDR2 YSLEER. With 1 base clipped from V and 3 bases from J, the junction kept 1 base outside the gene matches. CDR3 bases: TGCGCCAGCAGCCAAGGGACTAGCGGGGTCTACAATGAGCAGTTCTTC. Its protein product is CASSQGTSGVYNEQFF.

The chain employs TRBV5-6 and TRBJ1-3, with TRBD1 as a possible D gene (5 bases). The germline V gene has CDR1 SGHDT and CDR2 YYEEEE. The CDR3 sequence is 15 residues long. The V gene lost 0 bases and the J gene lost 1 base, with 8 bases spanning the gap. This CDR3 reads CASSLVGGSGNTIYF. The CDR3 nucleotides are TGTGCCAGCAGCTTGGTGGGGGGTTCTGGAAACACCATATATTTT. Drawing the rest from reference TRBV5-6 and TRBJ1-3, the complete variable domain is DAGVTQSPTHLIKTRGQQVTLRCSPKSGHDTVSWYQQALGQGPQFIFQYYEEEERQRGNFPDRFSGHQFPNYSSELNVNALLLGDSALYLCASSLVGGSGNTIYFGEGSWLTVV.

The V gene is TRBV6-5, the J gene TRBJ1-1, with D possibly being TRBD1 (5 bases). Trimming took off 2 bases at V and 0 bases at J, with 10 bases between the two ends. Per the germline V gene, CDR1 is MNHEY and CDR2 is SVGAGI. CDR3 length: 15 residues. The CDR3 loop reads CASSYTDTMNTEAFF. CDR3 nucleotide sequence: TGTGCCAGCAGTTACACGGACACGATGAACACTGAAGCTTTCTTT.

The V and J genes are TRBV15 and TRBJ2-1; D is possibly TRBD2 (5 bases). V was trimmed by 6 bases and J by 4 bases, leaving 19 bases between them. Germline-derived CDR1 and CDR2 are LNHNV and YYDKDF (reference sequence). This CDR3 comprises 16 residues. The CDR3 spells CATRLAPGLSYNEQFF. CDR3 nucleotide sequence: TGTGCCACCAGATTAGCACCCGGACTGTCTTACAATGAGCAGTTCTTC.

CDR3 sequence (DNA): TGTGCCAGTCATGGAGGGACCTACGAGCAGTACTTC. Its protein is CASHGGTYEQYF. The chain employs TRBV19 and TRBJ2-7; D may be TRBD2 (6 bases). The V end lost 8 bases, the J end lost 2 bases, and 10 bases lay between the germline ends. The CDR3 has 12 amino acids. Germline loops: CDR1 LNHDA, CDR2 SQIVND (reference sequence).

This sequence joins TRBV7-2 and TRBJ2-6; no clear D gene. Trimming took off 8 bases at V and 0 bases at J, with 11 bases between the two ends. The germline CDR1 and CDR2 sequences are SGHTA and FQGNSA. The CDR3 covers 15 residues. CDR3 region: CASGVPPSGANVLTF. The CDR3 DNA reads as TGTGCCAGCGGAGTGCCCCCCTCTGGGGCCAACGTCCTGACTTTC.